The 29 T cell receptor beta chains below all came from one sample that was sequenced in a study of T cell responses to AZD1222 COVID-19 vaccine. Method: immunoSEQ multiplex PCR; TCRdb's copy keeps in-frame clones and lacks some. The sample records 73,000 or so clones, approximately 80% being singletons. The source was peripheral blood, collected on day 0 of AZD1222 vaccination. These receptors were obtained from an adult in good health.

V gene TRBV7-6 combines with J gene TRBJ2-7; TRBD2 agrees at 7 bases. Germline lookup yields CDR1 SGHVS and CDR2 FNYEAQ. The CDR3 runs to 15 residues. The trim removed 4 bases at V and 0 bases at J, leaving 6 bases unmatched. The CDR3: CASSSLADSSYEQYF. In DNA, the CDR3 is TGTGCCAGCAGCTCCCTAGCGGATAGCTCCTACGAGCAGTACTTC.

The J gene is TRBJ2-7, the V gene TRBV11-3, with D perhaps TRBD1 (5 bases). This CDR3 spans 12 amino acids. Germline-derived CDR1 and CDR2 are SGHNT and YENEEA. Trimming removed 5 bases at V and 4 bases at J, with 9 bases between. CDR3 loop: CASSITGYEQYF. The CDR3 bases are TGTGCCAGCAGCATAACAGGATACGAGCAGTACTTC. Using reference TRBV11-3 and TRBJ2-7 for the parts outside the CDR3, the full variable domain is EAGVVQSPRYKIIEKKQPVAFWCNPISGHNTLYWYLQNLGQGPELLIRYENEEAVDDSQLPKDRFSAERLKGVDSTLKIQPAELGDSAVYLCASSITGYEQYFGPGTRLTVT.

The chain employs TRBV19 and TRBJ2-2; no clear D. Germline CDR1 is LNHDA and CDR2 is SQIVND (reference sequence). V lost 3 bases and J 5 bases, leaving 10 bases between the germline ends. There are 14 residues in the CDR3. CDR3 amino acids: CASSMRRGTGELFF. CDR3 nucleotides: TGTGCCAGTAGTATGCGTCGAGGAACCGGGGAGCTGTTTTTT. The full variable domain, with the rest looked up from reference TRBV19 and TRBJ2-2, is DGGITQSPKYLFRKEGQNVTLSCEQNLNHDAMYWYRQDPGQGLRLIYYSQIVNDFQKGDIAEGYSVSREKKESFPLTVTSAQKNPTAFYLCASSMRRGTGELFFGEGSRLTVL.

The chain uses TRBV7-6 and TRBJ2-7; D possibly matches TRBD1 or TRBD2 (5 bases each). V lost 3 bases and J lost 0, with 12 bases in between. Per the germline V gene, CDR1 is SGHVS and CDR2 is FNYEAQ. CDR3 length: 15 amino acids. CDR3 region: CASSFGDVDSYEQYF. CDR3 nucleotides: TGTGCCAGCAGCTTCGGGGACGTTGACTCCTACGAGCAGTACTTC.

CDR3 DNA sequence: TGCGCCAGCACTGGGACAGTACTTCAGCCCCAGCATTTT. Protein product: CASTGTVLQPQHF. The rearrangement links TRBV10-2 to TRBJ1-5; 7 bases map to TRBD1. Per germline, CDR1 WSHSY and CDR2 SAAADI. This CDR3 comprises 13 residues. J lost 6 bases, V lost 7 bases, and 6 bases had no gene match.

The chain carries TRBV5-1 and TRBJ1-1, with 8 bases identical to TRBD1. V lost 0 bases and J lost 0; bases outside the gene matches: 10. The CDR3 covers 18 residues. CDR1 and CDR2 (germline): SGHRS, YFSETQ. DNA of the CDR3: TGCGCCAGCAGCTTGGCCCGCGGGACAGGTTTAATGAACACTGAAGCTTTCTTT. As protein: CASSLARGTGLMNTEAFF.

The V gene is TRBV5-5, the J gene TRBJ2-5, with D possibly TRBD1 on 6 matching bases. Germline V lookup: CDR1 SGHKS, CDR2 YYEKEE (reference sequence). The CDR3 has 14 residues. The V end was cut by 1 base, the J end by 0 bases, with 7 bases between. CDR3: CASSLYRDQETQYF. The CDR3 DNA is TGTGCCAGCAGCTTGTACAGGGACCAAGAGACCCAGTACTTC.

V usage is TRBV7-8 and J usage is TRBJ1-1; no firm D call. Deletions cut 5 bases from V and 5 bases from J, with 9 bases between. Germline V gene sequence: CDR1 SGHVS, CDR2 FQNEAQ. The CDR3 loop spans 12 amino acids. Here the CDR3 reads CASSPQMTEAFF. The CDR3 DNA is TGTGCCAGCAGCCCCCAAATGACTGAAGCTTTCTTT.

The CDR3: CASSPRGGLTGANVLTF. The CDR3 DNA is TGTGCCAGCAGCCCGAGAGGGGGGCTTACTGGGGCCAACGTCCTGACTTTC. The rearrangement joins TRBV7-9 to TRBJ2-6; D may be TRBD1 or TRBD2 (6 bases each). V lost 5 bases to trimming and J lost 2 bases, with 16 bases between them. Germline loops: CDR1 SEHNR, CDR2 FQNEAQ (reference sequence). The CDR3 contains 17 residues.

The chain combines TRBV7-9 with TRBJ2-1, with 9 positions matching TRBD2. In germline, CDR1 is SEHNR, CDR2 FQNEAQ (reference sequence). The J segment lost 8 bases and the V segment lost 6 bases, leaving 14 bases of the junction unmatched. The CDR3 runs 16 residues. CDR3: CASSFPTAGGRHEQFF. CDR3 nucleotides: TGTGCCAGCAGTTTTCCGACGGCGGGGGGGCGCCATGAGCAGTTCTTC. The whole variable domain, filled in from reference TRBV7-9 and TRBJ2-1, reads DTGVSQNPRHKITKRGQNVTFRCDPISEHNRLYWYRQTLGQGPEFLTYFQNEAQLEKSRLLSDRFSAERPKGSFSTLEIQRTEQGDSAMYLCASSFPTAGGRHEQFFGPGTRLTVL.

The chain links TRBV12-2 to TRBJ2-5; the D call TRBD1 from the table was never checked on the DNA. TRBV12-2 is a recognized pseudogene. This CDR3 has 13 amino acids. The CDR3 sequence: CASRFRGQETQYF. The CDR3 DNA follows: TGTGCAAGTCGCTTCAGGGGCCAAGAGACCCAGTACTTC.

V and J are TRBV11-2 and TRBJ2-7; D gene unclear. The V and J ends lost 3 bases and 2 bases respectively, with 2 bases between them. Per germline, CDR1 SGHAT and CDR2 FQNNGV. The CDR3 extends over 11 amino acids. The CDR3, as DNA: TGTGCCAGCAGCTTGACCTACGAGCAGTACTTC. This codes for CASSLTYEQYF.

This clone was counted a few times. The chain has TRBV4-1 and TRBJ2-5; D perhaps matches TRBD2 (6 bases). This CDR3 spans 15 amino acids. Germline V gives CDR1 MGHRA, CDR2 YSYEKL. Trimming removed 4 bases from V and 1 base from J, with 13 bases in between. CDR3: CASSRFGGFQETQYF. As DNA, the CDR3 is TGCGCCAGCAGCCGGTTCGGAGGGTTCCAAGAGACCCAGTACTTC.

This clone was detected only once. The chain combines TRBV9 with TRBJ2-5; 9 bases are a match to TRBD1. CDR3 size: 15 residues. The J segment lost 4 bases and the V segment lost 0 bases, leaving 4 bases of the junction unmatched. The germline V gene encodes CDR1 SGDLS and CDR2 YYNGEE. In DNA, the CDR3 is TGTGCCAGCAGCGTAGGGACAGGGGTAGGAGAGACCCAGTACTTC. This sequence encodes CASSVGTGVGETQYF. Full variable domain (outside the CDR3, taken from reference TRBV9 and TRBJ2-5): DSGVTQTPKHLITATGQRVTLRCSPRSGDLSVYWYQQSLDQGLQFLIQYYNGEERAKGNILERFSAQQFPDLHSELNLSSLELGDSALYFCASSVGTGVGETQYFGPGTRLLVL.

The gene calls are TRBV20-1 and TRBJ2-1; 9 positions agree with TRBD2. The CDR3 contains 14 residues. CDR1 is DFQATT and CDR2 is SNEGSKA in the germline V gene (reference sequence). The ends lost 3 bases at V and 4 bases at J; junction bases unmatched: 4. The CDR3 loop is CSASSTSGYNEQFF. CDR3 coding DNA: TGCAGTGCTAGTTCTACTAGCGGGTACAATGAGCAGTTCTTC.

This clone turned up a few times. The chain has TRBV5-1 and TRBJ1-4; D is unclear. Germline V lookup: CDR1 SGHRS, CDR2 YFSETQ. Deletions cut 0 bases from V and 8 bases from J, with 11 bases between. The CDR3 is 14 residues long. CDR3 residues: CASSLGGGYEKLFF. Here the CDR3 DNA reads TGCGCCAGCAGCTTGGGGGGAGGATACGAAAAACTGTTTTTT.

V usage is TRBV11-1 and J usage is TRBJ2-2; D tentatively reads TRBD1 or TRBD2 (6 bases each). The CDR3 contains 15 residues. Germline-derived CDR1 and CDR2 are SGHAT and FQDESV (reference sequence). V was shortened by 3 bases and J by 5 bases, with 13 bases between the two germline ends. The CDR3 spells CASSFGWGATGELFF. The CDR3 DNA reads TGTGCCAGCAGCTTCGGTTGGGGGGCGACCGGGGAGCTGTTTTTT.

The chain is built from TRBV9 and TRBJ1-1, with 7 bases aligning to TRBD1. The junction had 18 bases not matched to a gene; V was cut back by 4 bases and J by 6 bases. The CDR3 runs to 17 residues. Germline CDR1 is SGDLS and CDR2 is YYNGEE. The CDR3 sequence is CASSPPEGAPRDAEAFF. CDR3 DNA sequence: TGTGCCAGCAGCCCCCCCGAGGGGGCCCCCCGAGACGCTGAAGCTTTCTTT.

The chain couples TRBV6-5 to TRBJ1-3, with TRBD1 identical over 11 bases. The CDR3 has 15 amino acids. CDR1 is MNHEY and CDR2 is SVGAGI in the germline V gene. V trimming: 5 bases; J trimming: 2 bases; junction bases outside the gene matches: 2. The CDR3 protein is CASSPDRGPGNTIYF. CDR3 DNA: TGTGCCAGCAGTCCGGACAGGGGGCCTGGAAACACCATATATTTT.

This chain's CDR3 is CASRGEGANYGYTF. CDR3 sequence (DNA): TGTGCCAGCAGAGGAGAGGGGGCTAACTATGGCTACACCTTC. The genes are TRBV5-4 and TRBJ1-2, with D possibly being TRBD1 (6 bases). Trimming removed 5 bases from V and 0 bases from J, with 11 bases in between. The CDR3 is 14 amino acids. Germline lookup yields CDR1 SGHNT and CDR2 YYREEE (reference sequence). Full variable domain (remainder filled in from reference TRBV5-4 and TRBJ1-2): ETGVTQSPTHLIKTRGQQVTLRCSSQSGHNTVSWYQQALGQGPQFIFQYYREEENGRGNFPPRFSGLQFPNYSSELNVNALELDDSALYLCASRGEGANYGYTFGSGTRLTVV.

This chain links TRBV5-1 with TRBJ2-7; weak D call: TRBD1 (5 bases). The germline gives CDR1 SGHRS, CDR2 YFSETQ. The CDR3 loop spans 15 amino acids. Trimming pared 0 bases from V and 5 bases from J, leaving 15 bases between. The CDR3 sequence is CASSLEAQGRNEQYF. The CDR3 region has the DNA TGCGCCAGCAGCTTGGAGGCGCAGGGAAGGAACGAGCAGTACTTC. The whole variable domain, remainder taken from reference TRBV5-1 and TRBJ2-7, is KAGVTQTPRYLIKTRGQQVTLSCSPISGHRSVSWYQQTPGQGLQFLFEYFSETQRNKGNFPGRFSGRQFSNSRSEMNVSTLELGDSALYLCASSLEAQGRNEQYFGPGTRLTVT.

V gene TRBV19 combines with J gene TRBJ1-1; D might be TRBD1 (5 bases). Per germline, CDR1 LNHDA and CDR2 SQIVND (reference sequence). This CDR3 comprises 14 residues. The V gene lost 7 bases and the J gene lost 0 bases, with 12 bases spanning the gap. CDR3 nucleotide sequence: TGTGCCAGTACCCAGGGAAGGGTGAACACTGAAGCTTTCTTT. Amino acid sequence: CASTQGRVNTEAFF.

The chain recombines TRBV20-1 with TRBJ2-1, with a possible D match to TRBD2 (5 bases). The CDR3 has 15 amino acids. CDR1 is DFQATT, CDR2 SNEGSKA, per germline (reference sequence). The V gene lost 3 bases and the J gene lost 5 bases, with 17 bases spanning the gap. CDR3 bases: TGCAGTGCTAGTTCCCAACTAGGGTGGGACAATGAGCAGTTCTTC. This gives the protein CSASSQLGWDNEQFF.

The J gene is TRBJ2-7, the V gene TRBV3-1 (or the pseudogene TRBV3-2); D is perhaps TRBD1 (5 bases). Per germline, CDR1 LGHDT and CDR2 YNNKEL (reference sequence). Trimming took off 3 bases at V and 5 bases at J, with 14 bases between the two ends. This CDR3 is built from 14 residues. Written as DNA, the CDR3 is TGTGCCAGCAGCCAGGGGCTAGACGGAAACGAGCAGTACTTC. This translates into CASSQGLDGNEQYF.

The CDR3 DNA reads TGTGCCAGCAGCTTGGGCCTTCGGGGGGGCATCTACGAGCAGTACTTC. Its protein product is CASSLGLRGGIYEQYF. The chain carries TRBV5-5 and TRBJ2-7; 8 bases are a match to TRBD2. The ends lost 0 bases at V and 3 bases at J; junction bases unmatched: 8. Germline assignment: CDR1 SGHKS and CDR2 YYEKEE (reference sequence). This CDR3 spans 16 amino acids. The whole variable domain, filled in from reference TRBV5-5 and TRBJ2-7, reads DAGVTQSPTHLIKTRGQQVTLRCSPISGHKSVSWYQQVLGQGPQFIFQYYEKEERGRGNFPDRFSARQFPNYSSELNVNALLLGDSALYLCASSLGLRGGIYEQYFGPGTRLTVT.

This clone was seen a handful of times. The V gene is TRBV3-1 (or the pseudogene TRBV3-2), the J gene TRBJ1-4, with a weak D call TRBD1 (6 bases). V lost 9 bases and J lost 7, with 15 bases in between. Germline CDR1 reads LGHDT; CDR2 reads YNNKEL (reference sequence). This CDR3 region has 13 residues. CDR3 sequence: CASRLQGSEKLFF. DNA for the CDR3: TGTGCCAGTCGGCTACAGGGTAGTGAAAAACTGTTTTTT.

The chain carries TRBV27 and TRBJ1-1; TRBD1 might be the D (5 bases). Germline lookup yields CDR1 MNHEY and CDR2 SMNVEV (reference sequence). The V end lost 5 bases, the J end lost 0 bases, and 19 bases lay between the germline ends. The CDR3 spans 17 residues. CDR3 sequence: CASSHQPGVTVNTEAFF. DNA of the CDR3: TGTGCCAGCAGTCATCAGCCGGGGGTCACAGTGAACACTGAAGCTTTCTTT.

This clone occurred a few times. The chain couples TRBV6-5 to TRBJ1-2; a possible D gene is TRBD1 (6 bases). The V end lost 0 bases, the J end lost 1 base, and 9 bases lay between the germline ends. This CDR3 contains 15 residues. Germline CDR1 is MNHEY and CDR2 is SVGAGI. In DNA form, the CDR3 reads TGTGCCAGCAGTTACTCGGCCAGGGGTAACTATGGCTACACCTTC. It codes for CASSYSARGNYGYTF.

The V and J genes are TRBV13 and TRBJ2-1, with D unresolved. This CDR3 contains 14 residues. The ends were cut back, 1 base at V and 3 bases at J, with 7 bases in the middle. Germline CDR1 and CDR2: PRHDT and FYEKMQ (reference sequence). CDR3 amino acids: CASSLEDGYNEQFF. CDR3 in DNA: TGTGCCAGCAGCTTAGAAGACGGCTACAATGAGCAGTTCTTC.